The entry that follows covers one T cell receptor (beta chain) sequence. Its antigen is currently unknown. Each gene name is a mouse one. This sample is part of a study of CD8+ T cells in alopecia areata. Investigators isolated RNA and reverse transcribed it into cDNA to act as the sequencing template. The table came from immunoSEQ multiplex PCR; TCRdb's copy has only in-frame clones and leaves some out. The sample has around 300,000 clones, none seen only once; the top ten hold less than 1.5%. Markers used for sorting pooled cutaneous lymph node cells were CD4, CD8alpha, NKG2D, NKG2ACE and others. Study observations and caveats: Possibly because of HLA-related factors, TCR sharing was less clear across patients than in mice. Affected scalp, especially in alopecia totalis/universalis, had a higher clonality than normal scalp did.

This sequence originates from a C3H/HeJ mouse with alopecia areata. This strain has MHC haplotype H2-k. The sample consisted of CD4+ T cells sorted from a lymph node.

CDR3 DNA, as far as it was read: TGTGCCAGCAGTGATGGGACAGGGAGAGGAGCT. It specifies CASSDGTGRGA. The CDR3 in full is CASSDGTGRGAEQFF. V is TRBV13-3 and J is TRBJ2-1, with 8 nucleotides matching TRBD1. The CDR3 end lies 4 residues beyond the end of the read and is filled in from the germline J gene. Germline assignment: CDR1 NNHDY and CDR2 SYVADS. The CDR3 is 15 amino acids.